The 25 T cell receptor beta chains below all came from one sample that was sequenced in a study of cytomegalovirus exposure and HLA in healthy donors. The PCR was carried out with 60 Vbeta primers and 13 Jbeta primers. The repertoire was sequenced with immunoSEQ multiplex PCR; TCRdb's copy has only in-frame clones and lacks some. This sample has under 250,000 clones, with about 80% found just once. Sequencing used PBMCs. These receptors came from a woman aged 45-59 years in good health and CMV-seropositive.

This chain links TRBV9 with TRBJ1-1; 8 nucleotides match TRBD1. CDR1 is SGDLS and CDR2 is YYNGEE in the germline V gene. The junction had 13 bases not matched to a gene; V was cut back by 5 bases and J by 7 bases. The CDR3 covers 15 residues. In nucleotides, the CDR3 is TGTGCCAGCAGACACATCGGTCCAGGGGGCAGTGAAGCTTTCTTT. Amino acids: CASRHIGPGGSEAFF.

The chain combines TRBV11-2 with TRBJ2-3, with TRBD1 identical over 8 bases. The J segment lost 8 bases and the V segment lost 6 bases, leaving 4 bases of the junction unmatched. Germline values: CDR1 SGHAT, CDR2 FQNNGV. The CDR3 has 12 residues. The CDR3 DNA follows: TGTGCCAGCAGAAGGACAGGGCTTACGCAGTATTTT. The encoded protein is CASRRTGLTQYF.

The CDR3, as DNA: TGTGCCAGCAGCCAAGATTCGGACAGGGGCTTCGTCGAGCAGTACTTC. This encodes CASSQDSDRGFVEQYF. The chain joins TRBV4-2 to TRBJ2-7; 9 nucleotides agree with TRBD1. The trim removed 0 bases at V and 6 bases at J, leaving 9 bases unmatched. Germline CDR1 is LGHNA and CDR2 is YNFKEQ. The CDR3 is 16 amino acids.

V gene TRBV7-2 combines with J gene TRBJ1-2; no reliable D call. This CDR3 region has 12 residues. Germline CDR1 reads SGHTA; CDR2 reads FQGNSA. V was clipped by 6 bases and J by 4 bases, with 9 bases between them. CDR3 coding DNA: TGTGCCAGCAGAGAACAGCTCTATGGCTACACCTTC. Protein: CASREQLYGYTF.

This chain links TRBV19 with TRBJ1-3; unclear D gene. This CDR3 comprises 14 residues. Trimming cost V 5 bases and J 1 base, with 9 bases left between them. Germline CDR1 reads LNHDA; CDR2 reads SQIVND (reference sequence). CDR3 protein: CASSAQTSGNTIYF. For the CDR3, the DNA is TGTGCCAGTAGTGCACAAACGTCTGGAAACACCATATATTTT.

The chain carries TRBV5-1 and TRBJ1-1; 9 nucleotides match TRBD1. This CDR3 contains 16 residues. Losses at the gene ends were 0 bases for V and 3 bases for J; bases not matched to a gene: 6. CDR1 is SGHRS and CDR2 is YFSETQ in the germline V gene. The CDR3 loop is CASSLEQGAAYTEAFF. In nucleotides, the CDR3 is TGCGCCAGCAGCTTGGAACAGGGGGCTGCGTACACTGAAGCTTTCTTT.

The gene calls are TRBV4-1 and TRBJ1-1; 8 bases fit TRBD1. In germline, CDR1 is MGHRA, CDR2 YSYEKL. The V gene end was trimmed by 4 bases and the J gene end by 10 bases; junction bases not matched to a gene: 8. This CDR3 spans 13 amino acids. The CDR3: CASSLPDRAGAFF. The CDR3 DNA reads as TGCGCCAGCAGCCTCCCGGACAGGGCGGGAGCTTTCTTT.

V gene TRBV27 combines with J gene TRBJ2-2, with D unresolved. The CDR3 totals 15 residues. V was pared by 5 bases and J by 3 bases, with 13 bases between. Looked up from germline, CDR1 is MNHEY and CDR2 is SMNVEV (reference sequence). CDR3 loop: CASSGERPDTGELFF. The CDR3 DNA sequence: TGTGCCAGCAGTGGAGAACGTCCGGACACCGGGGAGCTGTTTTTT.

The chain links TRBV6-6 to TRBJ2-7; TRBD1 matches at 9 bases. The CDR3 has 14 amino acids. The junction had 5 bases not matched to a gene; V was cut back by 6 bases and J by 2 bases. Germline CDR1 and CDR2: MNHNY and SVGAGI (reference sequence). For the CDR3, the DNA is TGTGCCAGCAGACAGGGGGCTGGAACCTACGAGCAGTACTTC. Translating it yields CASRQGAGTYEQYF.

The V gene is TRBV7-8, the J gene TRBJ1-6; D gene uncertain. Trimming stripped 1 base from V and 7 bases from J, with 14 bases between. CDR3 length equals 16 residues. Per the germline V gene, CDR1 is SGHVS and CDR2 is FQNEAQ. The CDR3 reads CASSLVGATGNSPLHF. CDR3 nucleotide sequence: TGTGCCAGCAGCTTAGTGGGCGCTACGGGGAATTCACCCCTCCACTTT.

The chain recombines TRBV7-6 with TRBJ1-5, with D hard to call. Germline assignment: CDR1 SGHVS and CDR2 FNYEAQ. The CDR3 is 13 amino acids. V was trimmed by 5 bases and J by 4 bases, leaving 9 bases between them. The CDR3, as DNA: TGTGCCAGCAGCCCGTCTTTAAATCAGCCCCAGCATTTT. Translation: CASSPSLNQPQHF. Drawing the rest from reference TRBV7-6 and TRBJ1-5, the complete variable domain is GAGVSQSPRYKVTKRGQDVALRCDPISGHVSLYWYRQALGQGPEFLTYFNYEAQQDKSGLPNDRFSAERPEGSISTLTIQRTEQRDSAMYRCASSPSLNQPQHFGDGTRLSIL.

The rearrangement uses TRBV7-9 and TRBJ2-5, with a weak D call TRBD2 (5 bases). The J call is in doubt because the DNA end fits TRBJ2-7 better. The CDR3 is 11 amino acids. Germline V gene data show CDR1 as SEHNR and CDR2 as FQNEAQ (reference sequence). CDR3 nucleotide sequence: TGTGCCAGCAGCCCAGGAGGCGAGCAGTACTTC. It encodes CASSPGGEQYF.

The rearrangement uses TRBV7-2 and TRBJ1-5; D perhaps matches TRBD1 (5 bases). The length of the CDR3 is 17 residues. CDR1 and CDR2 from the germline V gene are SGHTA and FQGNSA. Trimming shortened V by 5 bases and J by 0 bases, and 17 bases separated the two germline ends. The CDR3 nucleotides are TGTGCCAGCAGCCGTTGGGGCAGGTCGAATAGCAATCAGCCCCAGCATTTT. This gives the protein CASSRWGRSNSNQPQHF.

The V and J genes are TRBV7-2 and TRBJ2-2; D is possibly TRBD2 (7 bases). V gave up 7 bases and J gave up 4 bases, with 13 bases separating them. Per germline, CDR1 SGHTA and CDR2 FQGNSA. This CDR3 is built from 14 residues. The CDR3 DNA reads as TGTGCCAGCACCAGAAGGGGGGGCACCGGGGAGCTGTTTTTT. This sequence encodes CASTRRGGTGELFF.

Remarks on this clone: The identical CDR3 is also encoded by other nucleotide sequences in the sample. The chain combines TRBV4-1 with TRBJ2-3; D gene ambiguous. The length of the CDR3 is 15 residues. The germline CDR1 and CDR2 sequences are MGHRA and YSYEKL. V shed 1 base and J shed 0 bases, with 8 bases lying between them. CDR3 in DNA: TGCGCCAGCAGCCAAGGTCCGGGTAGCACAGATACGCAGTATTTT. Protein: CASSQGPGSTDTQYF.

The genes are TRBV27 and TRBJ1-2; 8 nucleotides agree with TRBD1. In germline, CDR1 is MNHEY, CDR2 SMNVEV (reference sequence). V lost 3 bases, J lost 4 bases, and 4 bases stayed unmatched. CDR3 length equals 14 residues. CDR3 sequence reads: CASSLGQESYGYTF. In DNA, the CDR3 is TGTGCCAGCAGTTTGGGACAGGAGAGCTATGGCTACACCTTC.

The genes are TRBV30 and TRBJ1-6; D gene unclear. The ends were cut back, 3 bases at V and 0 bases at J, with 6 bases in the middle. Germline lookup yields CDR1 GTSNPN and CDR2 SVGIG (reference sequence). The CDR3 length is 14 residues. The CDR3 DNA follows: TGTGCCTGGAGACAGAGCTCCTATAATTCACCCCTCCACTTT. Translated: CAWRQSSYNSPLHF.

The chain joins TRBV6-6 to TRBJ1-6; no firm D call. The CDR3 sequence is 12 residues long. Germline V gene sequence: CDR1 MNHNY, CDR2 SVGAGI (reference sequence). V shed 9 bases and J shed 18 bases, with 21 bases lying between them. The CDR3 spells CASHGFEGSPHF. In DNA, the CDR3 is TGTGCCAGTCACGGGTTCGAGGGATCCCCCCACTTT.

The count of this clone is one. The chain combines TRBV7-2 with TRBJ2-3; 10 positions agree with TRBD1. Germline V lookup: CDR1 SGHTA, CDR2 FQGNSA. With V trimmed by 5 bases and J by 0 bases, 8 bases remained unmatched. The CDR3 sequence is 17 residues long. The CDR3 spells CASSKIRTGGSTDTQYF. The CDR3 DNA is TGTGCCAGCAGCAAAATTCGGACAGGGGGAAGCACAGATACGCAGTATTTT.

V and J are TRBV6-6 and TRBJ1-5, with a possible D match to TRBD1 (5 bases). Trimming stripped 6 bases from V and 0 bases from J, with 15 bases between. This CDR3 region has 16 residues. The germline V gene has CDR1 MNHNY and CDR2 SVGAGI (reference sequence). The CDR3 region is CASRKQGSDSNQPQHF. The CDR3 DNA is TGTGCCAGCAGGAAGCAGGGATCTGATAGCAATCAGCCCCAGCATTTT.

The genes are TRBV6-5 and TRBJ1-1; 8 positions match TRBD1. The germline CDR1 and CDR2 sequences are MNHEY and SVGAGI. The CDR3 has 14 residues. V was clipped by 2 bases and J by 8 bases; unmatched bases: 7. CDR3 coding DNA: TGTGCCAGCAGTTACGACCGAGACAGGGGAGAAGCTTTCTTT. Translated: CASSYDRDRGEAFF.

The chain combines TRBV5-1 with TRBJ2-3; D possibly corresponds to TRBD1 (5 bases). The CDR3 is made up of 16 amino acids. Trimming shortened V by 0 bases and J by 2 bases, and 13 bases separated the two germline ends. The germline gives CDR1 SGHRS, CDR2 YFSETQ. CDR3 sequence reads: CASSLATGHLTDTQYF. CDR3 nucleotides: TGCGCCAGCAGCTTGGCCACAGGTCACCTCACAGATACGCAGTATTTT.

The chain employs TRBV4-3 and TRBJ2-5, with 9 bases lining up with TRBD2. There are 15 residues in the CDR3. V was clipped by 4 bases and J by 4 bases; unmatched bases: 7. CDR1 and CDR2 from the germline V gene are LGHNA and YSLEER. CDR3 loop: CASSRGGGAGETQYF. Here the CDR3 DNA reads TGCGCCAGCAGCCGAGGCGGGGGGGCCGGAGAGACCCAGTACTTC.

The CDR3 coding sequence is TGTGCCGTCGGGCGGGGGGGAAAAGAGACCCAGTACTTC. Amino acid sequence: CAVGRGGKETQYF. The chain uses TRBV7-9 and TRBJ2-5; 9 bases agree with TRBD2. Germline V lookup: CDR1 SEHNR, CDR2 FQNEAQ (reference sequence). J was trimmed by 3 bases and V by 11 bases; bases with no gene match: 7. This CDR3 is 13 amino acids long.

V is TRBV7-3 and J is TRBJ2-5; D call uncertain. Germline-derived CDR1 and CDR2 are SGHTA and FQGTGA. Trimming took 5 bases from V and 2 from J, leaving 21 bases between them. The CDR3 runs to 17 residues. Here the CDR3 DNA reads TGTGCCAGCAGCGCCTCCGTCGTACGGTTACCTCAAGAGACCCAGTACTTC. Encoded protein: CASSASVVRLPQETQYF.